This T cell receptor (beta chain) came from a study of CD8 T cells in ankylosing spondylitis (dated by TCRdb to about 2017). For context, the study as a whole: The study profiled T cell receptor beta repertoires in healthy donors and ankylosing spondylitis patients to find disease-linked TCR variants. Peripheral blood was sampled, and synovial fluid was additionally collected from ankylosing spondylitis patients. The whole study cohort included 90 to 120 healthy donors and some 27 ankylosing spondylitis patients. Overall study results and their limits: In peripheral blood, the disease-linked clones were found at relatively low frequencies and had a CD8+ phenotype. According to the report, matched synovial fluid samples from ankylosing spondylitis patients were significantly enriched for the disease-linked clones. Some TCR beta motif variants had previously been reported in synovial fluid and blood of reactive arthritis patients, which suggested common disease-initiation mechanisms. A TCR beta motif of about 8 highly homologous amino acid variants appeared characteristic of blood from ankylosing spondylitis patients.

A remark on this clonotype: Its antigen is still unknown. No quality values exist for individual bases; no much larger clone is one base distant.

The listed sequencing device is Illumina HiSeq 2500. TCR beta libraries were prepared by quantitative 5'-RACE with molecular barcodes. Processing in the source paper ran as follows. A new computational method based on a probabilistic model of VDJ rearrangement was used to identify disease-linked TCR variants. The public reads were run again by TCRdb, first through fastp at Q25 and then through MiXCR, and only productive beta chains were kept. Identical CDR3 proteins give one entry, which carries the most common genes and DNA. The V and J calls and clone size come from TCRdb's table, not from the authors' own analysis. Within this sample are approximately 220,000 distinct CDR3 sequences, with around 16% of them counted one time only. Clones ranked in the top ten supply about 44% of the sample. Sequencing was performed on blood, either unsorted or a sorted T cell fraction (not recorded which). This sequence was found in a male donor with ankylosing spondylitis.

The CDR3 reads as follows: CASSINGANNEQFF. The sequenced DNA: TGTGCCAGTAGTATAAATGGGGCCAACAATGAGCAGTTCTTC. Recombination joined TRBV19 with TRBJ2-1, with TRBD1 as a weak D call on 5 bases. V gives up 2 bases and J gives up 5 bases, and the segment between their germline ends measures 10 bases. The CDR3, cysteine through phenylalanine, is 14 amino acids long. Solely the CDR3 DNA is kept, with 42 bases framed from the first base. The CDR1 and CDR2 encoded by the germline V gene (reference sequence) are LNHDA and SQIVND.